The rows below give T cell receptor beta chains drawn from one sample of a study of OX40 agonist ivuxolimab in advanced cancers. The repertoire was sequenced with immunoSEQ multiplex PCR; TCRdb's copy has only in-frame clones and lacks some. The table records 10,000 to 15,000 clones, roughly 80% of them present only once. The sample in question was CD4+ or CD8+ T cells sorted from blood, obtained in a trial of the OX40 agonist ivuxolimab. The receptors here all came from an adult with an advanced solid tumor such as melanoma, head and neck, liver or kidney cancer. Both conserved end residues are part of each CDR3. A D gene is named only where the DNA matches it firmly. Not all rows give a size; the values are once, few, many and, for expanded clones, a class.

D: .; V: TRBV27; size: .; J: TRBJ2-5; CDR3: CASSPLQGRETQYF; DNA: TGTGCCAGCAGTCCCCTCCAAGGGAGAGAGACCCAGTACTTC
D: .; V: TRBV7-9; size: .; J: TRBJ2-7; CDR3: CASTGTGSSYEQYF; DNA: TGTGCCAGCACCGGGACGGGTAGCTCCTACGAGCAGTACTTC
D: TRBD2; V: TRBV10-3; size: .; J: TRBJ2-5; CDR3: CAISQRTSGVQETQYF; DNA: TGTGCCATCAGTCAAAGGACTAGCGGGGTACAAGAGACCCAGTACTTC
D: TRBD1; V: TRBV4-1; size: .; J: TRBJ1-1; CDR3: CASSPGQGAILEAFF; DNA: TGCGCCAGCAGCCCGGGGCAGGGGGCTATCCTTGAAGCTTTCTTT
D: .; V: TRBV27; size: .; J: TRBJ2-7; CDR3: CASSSAAHEQYF; DNA: TGTGCCAGCAGTTCTGCGGCCCACGAGCAGTACTTC
D: .; V: TRBV29-1; size: .; J: TRBJ2-7; CDR3: CSVEGGRTYEQYF; DNA: TGCAGCGTGGAGGGGGGACGTACCTACGAGCAGTACTTC
D: .; V: TRBV7-8; size: .; J: TRBJ2-7; CDR3: CASSRGGRSHEQYF; DNA: TGTGCCAGCAGCCGTGGGGGCCGGAGTCACGAGCAGTACTTC
D: TRBD1; V: TRBV11-3; size: .; J: TRBJ2-3; CDR3: CASSFSGGQGCCSTDTQYF; DNA: TGTGCCAGCAGCTTCTCAGGGGGCCAGGGTTGCTGTAGCACAGATACGCAGTATTTT
D: TRBD2; V: TRBV7-2; size: few; J: TRBJ2-7; CDR3: CASSVTSGRIYEQYF; DNA: TGTGCCAGCAGCGTGACTAGCGGGAGGATCTACGAGCAGTACTTC
D: .; V: TRBV5-6; size: .; J: TRBJ2-1; CDR3: CASSLSGGFEQFF; DNA: TGTGCCAGCAGCTTGTCGGGTGGTTTTGAGCAGTTCTTC
D: TRBD1; V: TRBV7-9; size: .; J: TRBJ2-1; CDR3: CASSETGIYNEQFF; DNA: TGTGCCAGCAGCGAGACAGGGATCTACAATGAGCAGTTCTTC
D: TRBD2; V: TRBV7-9; size: .; J: TRBJ2-5; CDR3: CASAQLGGSGYQETQYF; DNA: TGTGCCAGCGCCCAACTCGGCGGGAGCGGGTACCAAGAGACCCAGTACTTC
D: TRBD1; V: TRBV28; size: .; J: TRBJ1-5; CDR3: CASSLWAGTGGNQPQHF; DNA: TGTGCCAGCAGTTTATGGGCCGGGACAGGGGGCAATCAGCCCCAGCATTTT
D: TRBD1; V: TRBV29-1; size: once; J: TRBJ1-2; CDR3: CSVVGDRVYGYTF; DNA: TGCAGCGTTGTAGGAGACAGGGTGTACGGCTACACCTTC
D: .; V: TRBV14; size: .; J: TRBJ2-1; CDR3: CASSQKRRLPWIDTYNEQFF; DNA: TGTGCCAGCAGCCAAAAAAGGCGACTCCCGTGGATTGACACCTACAATGAGCAGTTCTTC
D: .; V: TRBV6-5; size: .; J: TRBJ1-1; CDR3: CASSYQQENTEAFF; DNA: TGTGCCAGCAGTTACCAACAGGAGAACACTGAAGCTTTCTTT
D: TRBD2; V: TRBV9; size: .; J: TRBJ2-1; CDR3: CASSVGWREGEQFF; DNA: TGTGCCAGCAGCGTAGGATGGCGGGAGGGTGAGCAGTTCTTC
D: TRBD1; V: TRBV6-4; size: .; J: TRBJ2-7; CDR3: CASSEIKGAPNEQYF; DNA: TGTGCCAGCAGTGAAATAAAGGGGGCGCCTAACGAGCAGTACTTC
D: .; V: TRBV28; size: .; J: TRBJ1-1; CDR3: CASSFMGEGRNTEAFF; DNA: TGTGCCAGCAGTTTCATGGGGGAGGGGCGGAACACTGAAGCTTTCTTT
D: TRBD1; V: TRBV5-6; size: .; J: TRBJ2-1; CDR3: CASSLLPLVIITGDNEQFF; DNA: TGTGCCAGCAGCTTGCTACCGCTGGTTATTATCACAGGGGACAATGAGCAGTTCTTC
D: TRBD2; V: TRBV7-9; size: .; J: TRBJ2-1; CDR3: CASTPSGRDIEGSYNEQFF; DNA: TGTGCCAGCACCCCTAGCGGGAGGGATATAGAGGGCTCCTACAATGAGCAGTTCTTC
D: .; V: TRBV27; size: .; J: TRBJ1-6; CDR3: CASSLWEAGSPLHF; DNA: TGTGCCAGCAGTTTATGGGAGGCGGGTTCACCCCTCCACTTT
D: TRBD1; V: TRBV2; size: .; J: TRBJ2-7; CDR3: CARQGVRAYEQYF; DNA: TGTGCCAGACAGGGGGTAAGGGCCTACGAGCAGTACTTC
D: .; V: TRBV11-3; size: .; J: TRBJ2-3; CDR3: CASSLGVLPTQYF; DNA: TGTGCCAGCAGCTTAGGGGTTCTCCCCACGCAGTATTTT
D: .; V: TRBV4-1; size: .; J: TRBJ2-7; CDR3: CASSPDGSSSYEQYF; DNA: TGCGCCAGCAGCCCTGATGGGTCAAGCTCCTACGAGCAGTACTTC
D: .; V: TRBV27; size: .; J: TRBJ1-1; CDR3: CASSLGSLSTEAFF; DNA: TGTGCCAGCAGTCTCGGGTCACTGAGCACTGAAGCTTTCTTT
D: .; V: TRBV28; size: few; J: TRBJ2-7; CDR3: CASSLGSYEQYF; DNA: TGTGCCAGCAGTTTAGGAAGCTACGAGCAGTACTTC